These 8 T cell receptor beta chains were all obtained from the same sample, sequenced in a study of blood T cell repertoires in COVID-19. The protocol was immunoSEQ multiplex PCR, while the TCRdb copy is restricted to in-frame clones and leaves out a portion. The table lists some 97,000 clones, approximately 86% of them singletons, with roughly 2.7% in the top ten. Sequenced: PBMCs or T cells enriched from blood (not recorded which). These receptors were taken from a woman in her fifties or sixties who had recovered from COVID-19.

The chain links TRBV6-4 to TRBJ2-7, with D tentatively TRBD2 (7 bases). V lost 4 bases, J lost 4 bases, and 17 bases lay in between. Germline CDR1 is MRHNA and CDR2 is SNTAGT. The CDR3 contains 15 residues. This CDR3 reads CASSALPGGGYEQYF. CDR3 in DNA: TGTGCCAGCAGTGCTCTCCCGGGGGGCGGGTACGAGCAGTACTTC.

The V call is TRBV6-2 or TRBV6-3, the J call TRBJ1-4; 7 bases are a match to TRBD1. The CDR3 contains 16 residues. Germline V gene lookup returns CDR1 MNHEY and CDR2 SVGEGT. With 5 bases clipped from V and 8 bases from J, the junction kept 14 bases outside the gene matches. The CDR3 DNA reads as TGTGCCAGCAGTCCCCAGGTTAAGGGGGCCGGGGAAAAACTGTTTTTT. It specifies CASSPQVKGAGEKLFF.

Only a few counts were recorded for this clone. The CDR3 DNA is TGTGCCAGCAGCCCAGGGTACCTCCAGTACTTC. Protein sequence: CASSPGYLQYF. The chain has TRBV7-2 and TRBJ2-7; a possible D gene is TRBD1 (5 bases). Germline loops: CDR1 SGHTA, CDR2 FQGNSA. This CDR3 region has 11 residues. Trimming stripped 5 bases from V and 10 bases from J, with 12 bases between.

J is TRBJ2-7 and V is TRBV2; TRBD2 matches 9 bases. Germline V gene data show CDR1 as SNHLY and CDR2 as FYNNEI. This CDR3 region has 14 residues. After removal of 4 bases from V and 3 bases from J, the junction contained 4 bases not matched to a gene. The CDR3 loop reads CASSVSSGDYEQYF. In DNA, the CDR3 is TGTGCCAGCAGTGTTTCTAGCGGGGACTACGAGCAGTACTTC.

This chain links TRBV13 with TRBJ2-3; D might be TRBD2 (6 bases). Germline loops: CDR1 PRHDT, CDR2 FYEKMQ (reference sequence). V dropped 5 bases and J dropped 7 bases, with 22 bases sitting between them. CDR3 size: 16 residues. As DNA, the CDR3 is TGTGCCAGCAGCCTTATCTCGCGGGGCGGGGTGCATACGCAGTATTTT. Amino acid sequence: CASSLISRGGVHTQYF.

Here the CDR3 DNA reads TGTGCCAGCAGGGGGGGCAGGGGGCTCACTGAAGCTTTCTTT. This codes for CASRGGRGLTEAFF. The rearrangement joins TRBV6-5 to TRBJ1-1, with 8 bases lining up with TRBD1. With V trimmed by 6 bases and J by 4 bases, 7 bases remained unmatched. Germline-derived CDR1 and CDR2 are MNHEY and SVGAGI. The CDR3 spans 14 residues.

CDR3 sequence (DNA): TGTGCCCCCAGGGTCGGAGACACCGGGGAGCTGTTTTTT. Its translation: CAPRVGDTGELFF. The chain combines TRBV10-3 with TRBJ2-2, with TRBD1 as a possible D gene (5 bases). There are 13 residues in the CDR3. Germline V lookup: CDR1 ENHRY, CDR2 SYGVKD. V was shortened by 11 bases and J by 3 bases, with 13 bases between the two germline ends.

The CDR3 sequence is CASSLLPGLAGRKGYEQYF. The DNA of the CDR3 is TGCGCCAGCAGCTTGCTCCCCGGACTAGCGGGACGAAAAGGCTACGAGCAGTACTTC. The gene calls are TRBV5-1 and TRBJ2-7, with 12 bases aligning to TRBD2. The CDR3 has 19 residues. CDR1 and CDR2 (germline): SGHRS, YFSETQ. V shed 1 base, J shed 3 bases, and the junction held 14 bases outside the gene matches.